This is a list of T cell receptor beta chains from one sample in a study of T cell responses to AZD1222 COVID-19 vaccine. Clones were read by immunoSEQ multiplex PCR, and TCRdb kept only the in-frame ones, dropping some. Among around 87,000 clones listed, 85% to 90% were seen once. Sample: peripheral blood, taken on day 0 of AZD1222 vaccination. Receptor source: an adult in good health. CDR3s leave out the opening cysteine and the closing phenylalanine or tryptophan.

J gene: TRBJ1-5
V gene: TRBV19
CDR3 protein: ASSMRLRDSNQPQH

J gene: TRBJ2-3
V gene: TRBV27
CDR3 protein: ASSSLGAGETDTQY

J gene: TRBJ2-7
V gene: TRBV2
CDR3 protein: AGQPTTGAPYEQY

J gene: TRBJ1-3
V gene: TRBV18
CDR3 protein: ASSPSESSGNTIY

J gene: TRBJ1-1
V gene: TRBV11-1
CDR3 protein: ASSSRDLSEAF

J gene: TRBJ1-1
V gene: TRBV19
CDR3 protein: ATTLRENGPAF

J gene: TRBJ2-3
V gene: TRBV3-1/TRBV3-2
CDR3 protein: ASSQDHSLTSTDTQY

J gene: TRBJ1-1
V gene: TRBV6-1
CDR3 protein: ASSEVWEGTEAF

J gene: TRBJ1-6
V gene: TRBV5-1
CDR3 protein: ASSLLGGGTNSPLH

J gene: TRBJ1-5
V gene: TRBV2
CDR3 protein: ASSLDSHQPQH

J gene: TRBJ1-2
V gene: TRBV18
CDR3 protein: ASSPDTSNYGYT

J gene: TRBJ1-1
V gene: TRBV11-2
CDR3 protein: ASSLGGPTAF

J gene: TRBJ1-2
V gene: TRBV28
CDR3 protein: ASSAFPGSYGYT

J gene: TRBJ2-7
V gene: TRBV3-1/TRBV3-2
CDR3 protein: ASSQDFGRPQEQY

J gene: TRBJ1-2
V gene: TRBV25-1
CDR3 protein: ASSAQGARYT

J gene: TRBJ1-2
V gene: TRBV19
CDR3 protein: ASNTHRDRSGYGYT

J gene: TRBJ2-5
V gene: TRBV9
CDR3 protein: ASNSRDSYQETQY

J gene: TRBJ1-1
V gene: TRBV12-3/TRBV12-4
CDR3 protein: ASSLEGLTEAF

J gene: TRBJ2-1
V gene: TRBV6-2/TRBV6-3
CDR3 protein: ASSYSGANEQF

J gene: TRBJ2-3
V gene: TRBV29-1
CDR3 protein: SAAIQGLSDTQY

J gene: TRBJ1-1
V gene: TRBV18
CDR3 protein: ASSSIAATEAF

J gene: TRBJ2-1
V gene: TRBV7-2
CDR3 protein: ASSRDFYNEQF

J gene: TRBJ2-7
V gene: TRBV28
CDR3 protein: ASSLGTSGIYEQY

J gene: TRBJ2-2
V gene: TRBV3-1/TRBV3-2
CDR3 protein: ASSQDGRGAPSLF

J gene: TRBJ1-2
V gene: TRBV6-5
CDR3 protein: ASRAGGGYT

J gene: TRBJ2-7
V gene: TRBV30
CDR3 protein: AWTTDYEQY

J gene: TRBJ2-7
V gene: TRBV28
CDR3 protein: ASSIYLGPYEQY

J gene: TRBJ1-1
V gene: TRBV4-1
CDR3 protein: ASSHTGEDTEAF

J gene: TRBJ1-1
V gene: TRBV27
CDR3 protein: ASSLSKDIPKAF

J gene: TRBJ2-1
V gene: TRBV27
CDR3 protein: ASSLWQGANEQF

J gene: TRBJ1-4
V gene: TRBV7-6
CDR3 protein: ASSSERSNEKLF

J gene: TRBJ2-3
V gene: TRBV2
CDR3 protein: ASATGTSSTDTQY

J gene: TRBJ1-2
V gene: TRBV5-6
CDR3 protein: ASRTENYGYT

J gene: TRBJ2-2
V gene: TRBV9
CDR3 protein: ASSVARESNTGELF

J gene: TRBJ2-1
V gene: TRBV30
CDR3 protein: AWSGTSNEQF

J gene: TRBJ2-5
V gene: TRBV19
CDR3 protein: ASSIDLGTQY

J gene: TRBJ2-4
V gene: TRBV7-9
CDR3 protein: ASSLLGSQAKNIQY

J gene: TRBJ2-1
V gene: TRBV10-3
CDR3 protein: AISERGNEQF

J gene: TRBJ2-7
V gene: TRBV28
CDR3 protein: ASQGAPAEQY

J gene: TRBJ2-3
V gene: TRBV30
CDR3 protein: AWRTGGGETDTQY

J gene: TRBJ1-6
V gene: TRBV3-1/TRBV3-2
CDR3 protein: ASSQGRSNSPLH